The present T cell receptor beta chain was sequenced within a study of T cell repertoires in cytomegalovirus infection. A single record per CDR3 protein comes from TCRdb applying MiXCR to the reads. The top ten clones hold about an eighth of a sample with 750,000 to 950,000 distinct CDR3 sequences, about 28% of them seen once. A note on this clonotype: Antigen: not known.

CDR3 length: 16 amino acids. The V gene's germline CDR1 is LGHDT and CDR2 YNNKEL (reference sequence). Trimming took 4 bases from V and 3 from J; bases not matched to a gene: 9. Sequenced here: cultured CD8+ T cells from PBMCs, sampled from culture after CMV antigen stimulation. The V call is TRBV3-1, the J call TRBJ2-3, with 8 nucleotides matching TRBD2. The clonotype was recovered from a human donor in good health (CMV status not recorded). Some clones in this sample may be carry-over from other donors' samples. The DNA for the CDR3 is TGTGCCAGCAGCCCCCGAGTTAGCGGGGAAACAGATACGCAGTATTTT. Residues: CASSPRVSGETDTQYF.